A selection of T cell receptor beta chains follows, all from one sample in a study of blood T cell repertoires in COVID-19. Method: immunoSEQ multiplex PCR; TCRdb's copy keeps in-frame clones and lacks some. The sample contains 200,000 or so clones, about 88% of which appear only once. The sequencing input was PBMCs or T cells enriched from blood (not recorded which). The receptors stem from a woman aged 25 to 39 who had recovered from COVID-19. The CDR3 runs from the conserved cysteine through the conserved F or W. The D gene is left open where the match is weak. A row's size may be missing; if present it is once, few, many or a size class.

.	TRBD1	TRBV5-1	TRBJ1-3	CASSHDRGPGNTIYF	TGCGCCAGCAGCCATGACAGGGGGCCTGGAAACACCATATATTTT
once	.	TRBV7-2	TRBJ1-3	CASSFNPQGLGNTIYF	TGTGCCAGCAGCTTTAACCCGCAGGGTCTTGGGAACACCATATATTTT
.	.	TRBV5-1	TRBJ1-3	CASSPSGLGTLSGNTIYF	TGCGCCAGCAGCCCGTCAGGGCTTGGGACTCTCTCTGGAAACACCATATATTTT
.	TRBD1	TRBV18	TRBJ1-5	CASSRQGQDQPQHF	TGTGCCAGCTCACGACAGGGGCAAGATCAGCCCCAGCATTTT
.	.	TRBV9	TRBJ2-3	CASTDGGDTQYF	TGTGCCAGCACCGATGGGGGGGATACGCAGTATTTT
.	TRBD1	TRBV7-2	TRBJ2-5	CASSAQTGGAETQYF	TGTGCCAGCAGCGCCCAGACAGGGGGCGCGGAGACCCAGTACTTC
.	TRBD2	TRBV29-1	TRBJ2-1	CSVEVAGGHNEQFF	TGCAGCGTTGAAGTAGCGGGGGGGCATAATGAGCAGTTCTTC
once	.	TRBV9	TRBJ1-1	CASSVDRNTEAFF	TGTGCCAGCAGCGTAGACAGGAACACTGAAGCTTTCTTT
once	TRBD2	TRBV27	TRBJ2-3	CASSLQIVSGGAIDTQYF	TGTGCCAGCAGTTTACAAATTGTGAGCGGGGGGGCAATTGATACGCAGTATTTT
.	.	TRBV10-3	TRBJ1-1	CAISESRPGASKAFF	TGTGCCATCAGTGAGTCGAGGCCAGGGGCGAGTAAAGCTTTCTTT
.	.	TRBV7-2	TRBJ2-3	CATTRETDTQYF	TGTGCCACCACCCGAGAGACAGATACGCAGTATTTT
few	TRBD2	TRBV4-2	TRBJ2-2	CASSQDPSGGAGELFF	TGTGCCAGCAGCCAAGATCCTAGCGGGGGGGCCGGGGAGCTGTTTTTT
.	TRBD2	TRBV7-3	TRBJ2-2	CASSLGLAGGSSPAGELFF	TGTGCCAGCAGCTTGGGACTAGCGGGGGGGTCATCCCCGGCCGGGGAGCTGTTTTTT
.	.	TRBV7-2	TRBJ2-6	CASSSTRGSSGANVLTF	TGTGCCAGCAGCTCCACTCGGGGGAGCTCTGGGGCCAACGTCCTGACTTTC
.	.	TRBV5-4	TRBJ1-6	CASSPRDTPNSPLHF	TGTGCCAGCAGCCCCCGGGACACTCCAAATTCACCCCTCCACTTT
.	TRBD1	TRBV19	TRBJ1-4	CASSRAGGYEKLFF	TGTGCCAGTAGTAGGGCAGGGGGTTATGAAAAACTGTTTTTT
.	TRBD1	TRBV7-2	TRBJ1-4	CASSPGQATNEKLFF	TGTGCCAGCAGCCCTGGACAGGCAACTAATGAAAAACTGTTTTTT
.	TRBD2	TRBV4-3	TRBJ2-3	CASSQDPAGGDTDTQYF	TGCGCCAGCAGCCAAGATCCGGCGGGGGGCGACACAGATACGCAGTATTTT
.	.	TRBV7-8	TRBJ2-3	CASSPIADTQYF	TGTGCCAGCAGCCCAATTGCAGATACGCAGTATTTT
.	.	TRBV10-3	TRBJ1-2	CAISESDRNYGYTF	TGTGCCATCAGTGAGTCTGACAGGAACTATGGCTACACCTTC
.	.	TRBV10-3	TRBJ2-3	CASKEGAADTQYF	TGTGCCAGCAAGGAGGGGGCCGCAGATACGCAGTATTTT
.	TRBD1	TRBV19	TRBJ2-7	CASRAGQGDYEQYF	TGTGCCAGTAGGGCGGGACAGGGTGATTATGAGCAGTACTTC
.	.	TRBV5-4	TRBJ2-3	CASSLAGSRANTQYF	TGTGCCAGCAGCTTGGCGGGGTCCCGGGCGAATACGCAGTATTTT
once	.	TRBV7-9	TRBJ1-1	CASSSLQGRTEAFF	TGTGCCAGCAGCTCTTTACAGGGTCGCACTGAAGCTTTCTTT
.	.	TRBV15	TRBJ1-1	CATSRVRRSRTEAFF	TGTGCCACCAGCAGAGTGAGAAGGTCCAGGACTGAAGCTTTCTTT
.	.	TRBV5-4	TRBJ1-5	CASSLALNQPQHF	TGTGCCAGCAGCTTGGCACTAAATCAGCCCCAGCATTTT
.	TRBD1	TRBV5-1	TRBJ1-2	CASSLYGTGTVNYGYTF	TGCGCCAGCAGCTTGTATGGGACAGGGACAGTTAACTATGGCTACACCTTC
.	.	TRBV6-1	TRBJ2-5	CASSDWRLQETQYF	TGTGCCAGCAGTGATTGGAGACTCCAAGAGACCCAGTACTTC
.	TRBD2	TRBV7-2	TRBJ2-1	CASSFSGLALNNEQFF	TGTGCCAGCAGCTTTTCGGGACTAGCCCTAAACAATGAGCAGTTCTTC
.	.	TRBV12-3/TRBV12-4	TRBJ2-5	CASSSEYEETQYF	TGTGCCAGCAGTTCGGAGTACGAAGAGACCCAGTACTTC
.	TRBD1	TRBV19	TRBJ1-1	CASSLRTGSGTEAFF	TGTGCCAGTAGTTTGAGGACAGGGTCGGGCACTGAAGCTTTCTTT
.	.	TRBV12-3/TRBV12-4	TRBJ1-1	CASSFPGRAFF	TGTGCCAGCAGTTTTCCAGGGCGAGCTTTCTTT
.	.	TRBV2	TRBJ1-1	CASTRSRGNTEAFF	TGTGCCAGCACGAGGAGCAGGGGGAACACTGAAGCTTTCTTT
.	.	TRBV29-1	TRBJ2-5	CSVGIGTKQETQYF	TGCAGCGTTGGAATCGGGACAAAACAAGAGACCCAGTACTTC
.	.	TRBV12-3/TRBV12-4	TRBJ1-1	CASSSGRGTEAFF	TGTGCCAGCAGTTCCGGGAGGGGCACTGAAGCTTTCTTT
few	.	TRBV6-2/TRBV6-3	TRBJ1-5	CASSYSHRINQPQHF	TGTGCCAGCAGTTACTCGCACAGGATTAATCAGCCCCAGCATTTT
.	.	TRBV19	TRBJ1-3	CASSRDKDSGNTIYF	TGTGCCAGTAGCCGGGACAAAGACTCTGGAAACACCATATATTTT
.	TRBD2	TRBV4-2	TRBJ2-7	CASSQASGGLYEQYF	TGTGCCAGCAGCCAAGCTAGCGGGGGGCTATACGAGCAGTACTTC
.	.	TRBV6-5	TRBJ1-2	CASSYMGRVSGYTF	TGTGCCAGCAGTTACATGGGCAGGGTCAGTGGCTACACCTTC
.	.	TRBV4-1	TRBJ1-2	CASSNLGHGRGYTF	TGCGCCAGCAGCAACTTGGGACACGGACGTGGCTACACCTTC
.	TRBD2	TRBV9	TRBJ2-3	CASSVPSGGTDTQYF	TGTGCCAGCAGCGTACCTAGCGGGGGAACAGATACGCAGTATTTT
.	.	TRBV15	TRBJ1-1	CATSRELGPTEAFF	TGTGCCACCAGCAGAGAACTGGGCCCCACTGAAGCTTTCTTT
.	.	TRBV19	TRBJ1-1	CASHRRVNTEAFF	TGTGCCAGCCACCGGCGGGTGAACACTGAAGCTTTCTTT
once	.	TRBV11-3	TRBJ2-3	CASSLSRTTDTQYF	TGTGCCAGCAGCTTAAGCCGGACAACAGATACGCAGTATTTT
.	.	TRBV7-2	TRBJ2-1	CASSHQFGGLYNEQFF	TGTGCCAGCAGCCATCAATTCGGTGGGCTTTACAATGAGCAGTTCTTC
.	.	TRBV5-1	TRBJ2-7	CASSLDGSTGEQYF	TGCGCCAGCAGCTTGGATGGGTCTACAGGGGAGCAGTACTTC
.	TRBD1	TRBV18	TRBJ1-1	CASSPTGEDEAFF	TGTGCCAGCTCACCTACAGGGGAGGATGAAGCTTTCTTT
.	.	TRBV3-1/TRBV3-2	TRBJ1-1	CASSQKRRTRPNTEAFF	TGTGCCAGCAGCCAGAAAAGGAGAACCCGGCCGAACACTGAAGCTTTCTTT
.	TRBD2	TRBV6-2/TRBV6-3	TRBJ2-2	CASSFSGGNGELFF	TGTGCCAGCAGCTTCAGCGGGGGGAACGGGGAGCTGTTTTTT
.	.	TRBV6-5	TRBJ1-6	CASSYSSNSPLHF	TGTGCCAGCAGTTACTCCTCTAATTCACCCCTCCACTTT
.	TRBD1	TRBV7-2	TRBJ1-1	CASSFDRVGYEAFF	TGTGCCAGCAGCTTTGACAGGGTTGGGTACGAAGCTTTCTTT
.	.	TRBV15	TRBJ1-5	CATSSGSSSNQPQHF	TGTGCCACCAGCAGCGGTTCTAGTAGCAATCAGCCCCAGCATTTT
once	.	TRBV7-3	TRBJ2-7	CASSGTSGSEQYF	TGTGCCAGCAGCGGGACATCGGGTAGCGAGCAGTACTTC
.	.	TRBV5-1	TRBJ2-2	CASSLRAENTGELFF	TGCGCCAGCAGCTTAAGAGCGGAGAACACCGGGGAGCTGTTTTTT
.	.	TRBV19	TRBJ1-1	CASSRDIAYEAFF	TGTGCCAGTAGCCGTGACATTGCATACGAAGCTTTCTTT
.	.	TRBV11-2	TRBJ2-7	CASSPSDSYEQYF	TGTGCCAGCAGCCCCTCAGACAGCTACGAGCAGTACTTC
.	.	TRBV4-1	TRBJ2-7	CASSQVNVGGYEQYF	TGCGCCAGCAGCCAAGTCAACGTGGGAGGCTACGAGCAGTACTTC
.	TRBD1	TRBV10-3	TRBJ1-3	CAISDPYRGRLENTIYF	TGTGCCATCAGTGACCCCTACAGGGGGCGGTTAGAAAACACCATATATTTT